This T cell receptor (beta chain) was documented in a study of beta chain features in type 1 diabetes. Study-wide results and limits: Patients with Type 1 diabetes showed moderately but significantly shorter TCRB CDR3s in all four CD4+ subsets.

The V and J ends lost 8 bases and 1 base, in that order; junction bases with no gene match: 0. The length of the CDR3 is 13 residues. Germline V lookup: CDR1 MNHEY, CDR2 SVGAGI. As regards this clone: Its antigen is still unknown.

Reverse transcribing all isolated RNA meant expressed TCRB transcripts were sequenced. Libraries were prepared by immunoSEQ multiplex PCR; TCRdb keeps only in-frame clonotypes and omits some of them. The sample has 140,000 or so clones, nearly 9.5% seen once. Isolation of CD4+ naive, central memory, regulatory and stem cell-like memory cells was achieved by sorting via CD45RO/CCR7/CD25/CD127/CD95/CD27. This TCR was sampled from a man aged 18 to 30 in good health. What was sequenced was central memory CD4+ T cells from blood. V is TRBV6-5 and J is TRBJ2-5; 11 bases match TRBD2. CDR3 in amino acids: CASGTSGQETQYF. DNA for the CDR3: TGTGCCAGCGGGACTAGCGGCCAAGAGACCCAGTACTTC.